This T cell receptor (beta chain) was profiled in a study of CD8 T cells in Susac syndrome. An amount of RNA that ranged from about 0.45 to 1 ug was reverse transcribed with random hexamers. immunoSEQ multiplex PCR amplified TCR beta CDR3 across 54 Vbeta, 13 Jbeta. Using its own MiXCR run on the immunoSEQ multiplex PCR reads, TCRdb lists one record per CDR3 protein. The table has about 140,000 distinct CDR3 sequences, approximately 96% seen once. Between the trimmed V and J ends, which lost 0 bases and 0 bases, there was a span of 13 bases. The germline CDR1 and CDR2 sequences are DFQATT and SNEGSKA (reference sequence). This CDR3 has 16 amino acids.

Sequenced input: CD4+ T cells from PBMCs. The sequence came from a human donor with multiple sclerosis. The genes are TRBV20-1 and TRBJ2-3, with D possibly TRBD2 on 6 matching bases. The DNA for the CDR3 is TGCAGTGCTAGAGACCCCCGCAGCGGGAGCACAGATACGCAGTATTTT. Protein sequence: CSARDPRSGSTDTQYF.